This is a list of T cell receptor beta chains from one sample in a study of metastatic and nonmetastatic thyroid tumors. TCRdb used MiXCR to call clones anew from the PCR reads. The sample records tens of thousands of clones, 28% being singletons. The sequencing sample was made of blood. The receptors were sampled from a male donor with papillary thyroid cancer or a benign thyroid nodule (not recorded which). Some clones in this sample may be carry-over from other donors' samples. CDR3s include the opening cysteine and the closing phenylalanine or tryptophan. The D gene is left open where the match is weak. Only part of the rows carry a size: once, few, many, or a class if the clone is expanded.

abundance,d_gene,len,j_gene,v_gene,CDR3aa,CDR3nt
many,-,14,TRBJ1-2,TRBV5-6,CASSLALGGHGYTF,TGTGCCAGCAGCTTGGCCTTGGGAGGTCATGGCTACACCTTC
many,TRBD2,20,TRBJ2-5,TRBV6-6,CASSYYRLWTSKRGGETQYF,TGTGCCAGCAGTTACTACCGACTATGGACTAGCAAAAGAGGCGGAGAGACCCAGTACTTC
-,-,14,TRBJ2-7,TRBV28,CASSRDRGAYEQYF,TGTGCCAGCAGTCGAGACAGAGGGGCCTACGAGCAGTACTTC
few,TRBD1,17,TRBJ2-3,TRBV15,CATSKGPGTGSTDTQYF,TGTGCCACCAGCAAGGGTCCCGGGACAGGGAGCACAGATACGCAGTATTTT
-,-,15,TRBJ1-5,TRBV2,CASSEESYSNQPQHF,TGTGCCAGCAGTGAAGAAAGTTATAGCAATCAGCCCCAGCATTTT
once,-,16,TRBJ1-6,TRBV4-3,CASSQDWGTGNSPLHF,TGCGCCAGCAGCCAAGATTGGGGGACGGGAAATTCACCCCTCCACTTT
-,-,16,TRBJ2-7,TRBV4-1,CASSQSNRAGAYEQYF,TGCGCCAGCAGCCAAAGTAACCGGGCGGGTGCCTACGAGCAGTACTTC
many,-,14,TRBJ2-3,TRBV10-3,CAISWQERTDTQYF,TGTGCCATCAGTTGGCAGGAAAGGACGGATACGCAGTATTTT
few,-,12,TRBJ2-1,TRBV10-3,CAISEAIVEQFF,TGTGCCATCAGTGAGGCGATCGTAGAGCAGTTCTTC
-,TRBD2,14,TRBJ2-5,TRBV5-1,CASNLAGAQETQYF,TGCGCCAGCAACTTAGCGGGAGCCCAAGAGACCCAGTACTTC
-,-,13,TRBJ1-1,TRBV27,CASSSYREAEAFF,TGTGCCAGCAGTTCCTACCGGGAAGCTGAAGCTTTCTTT
few,TRBD1,15,TRBJ1-2,TRBV6-1,CASSEGGQVLYGYTF,TGTGCCAGCAGTGAAGGGGGACAGGTTTTATATGGCTACACCTTC
many,-,14,TRBJ1-2,TRBV7-3,CASSLNAGYYGYTF,TGTGCCAGCAGCTTAAATGCCGGCTACTATGGCTACACCTTC
medium-sized,TRBD1,12,TRBJ2-7,TRBV28,CASGQVRYEQYF,TGTGCCAGTGGACAGGTCCGATACGAGCAGTACTTC
-,TRBD1,13,TRBJ1-2,TRBV7-8,CASSLGQGYGYTF,TGTGCCAGCAGTTTAGGACAGGGCTATGGCTACACCTTC
-,TRBD1,15,TRBJ1-2,TRBV5-1,CASSSGTGRSHGYTF,TGCGCCAGCAGCTCTGGGACAGGGAGAAGCCATGGCTACACCTTC
few,-,15,TRBJ1-5,TRBV12-5,CASGLAQTNNQPQHF,TGTGCTAGTGGTTTGGCCCAGACCAATAATCAGCCCCAGCATTTT
-,TRBD2,15,TRBJ2-1,TRBV20-1,CSASPGTSVPNEQFF,TGCAGTGCTAGTCCCGGGACTAGCGTTCCCAATGAGCAGTTCTTC
many,-,14,TRBJ2-3,TRBV6-1,CASSEALETDTQYF,TGTGCCAGCAGTGAAGCGCTTGAAACAGATACGCAGTATTTT
-,TRBD2,15,TRBJ2-7,TRBV5-1,CASSLAGGLAYEQYF,TGCGCCAGCAGCTTGGCCGGGGGACTAGCGTACGAGCAGTACTTC
-,-,11,TRBJ1-2,TRBV28,CATWAYYGYTF,TGTGCCACCTGGGCCTACTATGGCTACACCTTC
-,-,14,TRBJ1-5,TRBV20-1,CSAAKSAGRQPQHF,TGCAGTGCCGCCAAATCTGCAGGGAGGCAGCCCCAGCATTTT
many,TRBD1,16,TRBJ2-3,TRBV28,CASRETGTGSTDTQYF,TGTGCCAGCAGAGAAACCGGGACAGGGAGCACAGATACGCAGTATTTT
many,TRBD2,16,TRBJ2-1,TRBV19,CASTVTSGSDYVEQFF,TGTGCCAGTACCGTGACTAGCGGGAGCGATTACGTTGAGCAGTTCTTC
many,-,12,TRBJ2-5,TRBV20-1,CSATQGEETQYF,TGCAGTGCTACGCAGGGAGAAGAGACCCAGTACTTC
-,-,13,TRBJ2-7,TRBV13,CASSLRERYEQYF,TGTGCCAGCAGCTTACGGGAACGCTACGAGCAGTACTTC
many,TRBD2,15,TRBJ2-3,TRBV28,CASSLVLAGGDTQYF,TGTGCCAGCAGTTTAGTACTAGCGGGAGGAGATACGCAGTATTTT
-,-,16,TRBJ2-7,TRBV27,CASSLSRRGRLHEQYF,TGTGCCAGCAGTTTATCGAGGAGGGGGCGCCTCCACGAGCAGTACTTC
-,-,15,TRBJ2-7,TRBV7-8,CASSKRDAISYEQYF,TGTGCCAGCAGCAAACGGGACGCCATCTCCTACGAGCAGTACTTC
few,-,12,TRBJ2-7,TRBV12-3/TRBV12-4,CASSSYFYEQYF,TGTGCCAGCAGTTCCTACTTCTACGAGCAGTACTTC
-,-,14,TRBJ1-2,TRBV5-1,CASSLTVGYGGYTF,TGCGCCAGCAGCTTGACAGTGGGCTATGGTGGCTACACCTTC
-,-,14,TRBJ1-1,TRBV5-1,CASSLEQGNTEAFF,TGCGCCAGCAGCTTGGAACAGGGGAACACTGAAGCTTTCTTT
-,-,15,TRBJ2-3,TRBV3-1,CASSQYGGSTDTQYF,TGTGCCAGCAGCCAATATGGCGGGAGCACAGATACGCAGTATTTT
-,-,13,TRBJ1-6,TRBV4-2,CASSQDHNSPLHF,TGTGCCAGCAGCCAAGACCATAATTCACCCCTCCACTTT
-,TRBD1,15,TRBJ2-7,TRBV20-1,CSASPGTGGSYEQYF,TGCAGTGCATCCCCCGGGACAGGGGGTTCCTACGAGCAGTACTTC
many,TRBD2,17,TRBJ2-5,TRBV15,CATSRFLAGDNQETQYF,TGTGCCACCAGCAGATTTTTAGCGGGAGATAACCAAGAGACCCAGTACTTC
-,TRBD1,17,TRBJ1-4,TRBV5-1,CASSLGTGGGVREKLFF,TGCGCCAGCAGCTTAGGGACAGGGGGCGGTGTGCGTGAAAAACTGTTTTTT
-,TRBD1,14,TRBJ2-7,TRBV6-1,CASDGTGGNFEQYF,TGTGCCAGTGACGGGACAGGGGGGAACTTCGAGCAGTACTTC
medium-sized,-,14,TRBJ2-7,TRBV11-3,CASSLGTGVNEQYF,TGTGCCAGCAGCTTAGGGACGGGAGTGAACGAGCAGTACTTC
many,-,14,TRBJ1-2,TRBV7-2,CASSLAGMENGYTF,TGTGCCAGCAGCTTAGCAGGGATGGAAAATGGCTACACCTTC
-,-,13,TRBJ1-2,TRBV4-1,CASSLQLNYGYTF,TGCGCCAGCAGCTTGCAGTTAAACTATGGCTACACCTTC
-,-,16,TRBJ2-2,TRBV11-2,CASSPLMARNTGELFF,TGTGCCAGCAGCCCCTTAATGGCCCGAAACACCGGGGAGCTGTTTTTT
few,TRBD1,14,TRBJ1-2,TRBV19,CASIPSGGGYGYTF,TGTGCCAGTATCCCATCAGGGGGCGGCTATGGCTACACCTTC
many,-,15,TRBJ2-3,TRBV11-2,CATSGLGYSTDTQYF,TGTGCCACCTCGGGGCTGGGCTACAGCACAGATACGCAGTATTTT
many,-,12,TRBJ2-1,TRBV19,CASSQPFNEQFF,TGTGCCAGTAGTCAACCTTTCAATGAGCAGTTCTTC
few,-,14,TRBJ1-1,TRBV18,CASSLFHGGTEAFF,TGTGCCAGCTCGCTGTTTCACGGAGGCACTGAAGCTTTCTTT
-,-,15,TRBJ1-5,TRBV6-1,CASSSPPVQNQPQHF,TGTGCCAGCAGTTCCCCGCCAGTGCAAAATCAGCCCCAGCATTTT
-,TRBD2,17,TRBJ2-7,TRBV27,CASSYLGGLADFYEQYF,TGTGCCAGCAGTTATCTGGGGGGACTAGCTGATTTCTACGAGCAGTACTTC
-,-,14,TRBJ2-7,TRBV19,CASSEVGLLDEQYF,TGTGCCAGTAGTGAGGTCGGACTCCTCGACGAGCAGTACTTC
few,-,13,TRBJ2-7,TRBV20-1,CSARDGYTYEQYF,TGCAGTGCTAGAGACGGTTACACCTACGAGCAGTACTTC
once,-,20,TRBJ2-1,TRBV7-8,CASSLWALASVRALCNEQFF,TGTGCCAGCAGCTTATGGGCCCTGGCTAGCGTGAGGGCCCTCTGCAATGAGCAGTTCTTC
-,-,14,TRBJ1-5,TRBV12-3/TRBV12-4,CASSLQGKGGPQHF,TGTGCCAGCAGTTTACAGGGGAAAGGTGGGCCCCAGCATTTT